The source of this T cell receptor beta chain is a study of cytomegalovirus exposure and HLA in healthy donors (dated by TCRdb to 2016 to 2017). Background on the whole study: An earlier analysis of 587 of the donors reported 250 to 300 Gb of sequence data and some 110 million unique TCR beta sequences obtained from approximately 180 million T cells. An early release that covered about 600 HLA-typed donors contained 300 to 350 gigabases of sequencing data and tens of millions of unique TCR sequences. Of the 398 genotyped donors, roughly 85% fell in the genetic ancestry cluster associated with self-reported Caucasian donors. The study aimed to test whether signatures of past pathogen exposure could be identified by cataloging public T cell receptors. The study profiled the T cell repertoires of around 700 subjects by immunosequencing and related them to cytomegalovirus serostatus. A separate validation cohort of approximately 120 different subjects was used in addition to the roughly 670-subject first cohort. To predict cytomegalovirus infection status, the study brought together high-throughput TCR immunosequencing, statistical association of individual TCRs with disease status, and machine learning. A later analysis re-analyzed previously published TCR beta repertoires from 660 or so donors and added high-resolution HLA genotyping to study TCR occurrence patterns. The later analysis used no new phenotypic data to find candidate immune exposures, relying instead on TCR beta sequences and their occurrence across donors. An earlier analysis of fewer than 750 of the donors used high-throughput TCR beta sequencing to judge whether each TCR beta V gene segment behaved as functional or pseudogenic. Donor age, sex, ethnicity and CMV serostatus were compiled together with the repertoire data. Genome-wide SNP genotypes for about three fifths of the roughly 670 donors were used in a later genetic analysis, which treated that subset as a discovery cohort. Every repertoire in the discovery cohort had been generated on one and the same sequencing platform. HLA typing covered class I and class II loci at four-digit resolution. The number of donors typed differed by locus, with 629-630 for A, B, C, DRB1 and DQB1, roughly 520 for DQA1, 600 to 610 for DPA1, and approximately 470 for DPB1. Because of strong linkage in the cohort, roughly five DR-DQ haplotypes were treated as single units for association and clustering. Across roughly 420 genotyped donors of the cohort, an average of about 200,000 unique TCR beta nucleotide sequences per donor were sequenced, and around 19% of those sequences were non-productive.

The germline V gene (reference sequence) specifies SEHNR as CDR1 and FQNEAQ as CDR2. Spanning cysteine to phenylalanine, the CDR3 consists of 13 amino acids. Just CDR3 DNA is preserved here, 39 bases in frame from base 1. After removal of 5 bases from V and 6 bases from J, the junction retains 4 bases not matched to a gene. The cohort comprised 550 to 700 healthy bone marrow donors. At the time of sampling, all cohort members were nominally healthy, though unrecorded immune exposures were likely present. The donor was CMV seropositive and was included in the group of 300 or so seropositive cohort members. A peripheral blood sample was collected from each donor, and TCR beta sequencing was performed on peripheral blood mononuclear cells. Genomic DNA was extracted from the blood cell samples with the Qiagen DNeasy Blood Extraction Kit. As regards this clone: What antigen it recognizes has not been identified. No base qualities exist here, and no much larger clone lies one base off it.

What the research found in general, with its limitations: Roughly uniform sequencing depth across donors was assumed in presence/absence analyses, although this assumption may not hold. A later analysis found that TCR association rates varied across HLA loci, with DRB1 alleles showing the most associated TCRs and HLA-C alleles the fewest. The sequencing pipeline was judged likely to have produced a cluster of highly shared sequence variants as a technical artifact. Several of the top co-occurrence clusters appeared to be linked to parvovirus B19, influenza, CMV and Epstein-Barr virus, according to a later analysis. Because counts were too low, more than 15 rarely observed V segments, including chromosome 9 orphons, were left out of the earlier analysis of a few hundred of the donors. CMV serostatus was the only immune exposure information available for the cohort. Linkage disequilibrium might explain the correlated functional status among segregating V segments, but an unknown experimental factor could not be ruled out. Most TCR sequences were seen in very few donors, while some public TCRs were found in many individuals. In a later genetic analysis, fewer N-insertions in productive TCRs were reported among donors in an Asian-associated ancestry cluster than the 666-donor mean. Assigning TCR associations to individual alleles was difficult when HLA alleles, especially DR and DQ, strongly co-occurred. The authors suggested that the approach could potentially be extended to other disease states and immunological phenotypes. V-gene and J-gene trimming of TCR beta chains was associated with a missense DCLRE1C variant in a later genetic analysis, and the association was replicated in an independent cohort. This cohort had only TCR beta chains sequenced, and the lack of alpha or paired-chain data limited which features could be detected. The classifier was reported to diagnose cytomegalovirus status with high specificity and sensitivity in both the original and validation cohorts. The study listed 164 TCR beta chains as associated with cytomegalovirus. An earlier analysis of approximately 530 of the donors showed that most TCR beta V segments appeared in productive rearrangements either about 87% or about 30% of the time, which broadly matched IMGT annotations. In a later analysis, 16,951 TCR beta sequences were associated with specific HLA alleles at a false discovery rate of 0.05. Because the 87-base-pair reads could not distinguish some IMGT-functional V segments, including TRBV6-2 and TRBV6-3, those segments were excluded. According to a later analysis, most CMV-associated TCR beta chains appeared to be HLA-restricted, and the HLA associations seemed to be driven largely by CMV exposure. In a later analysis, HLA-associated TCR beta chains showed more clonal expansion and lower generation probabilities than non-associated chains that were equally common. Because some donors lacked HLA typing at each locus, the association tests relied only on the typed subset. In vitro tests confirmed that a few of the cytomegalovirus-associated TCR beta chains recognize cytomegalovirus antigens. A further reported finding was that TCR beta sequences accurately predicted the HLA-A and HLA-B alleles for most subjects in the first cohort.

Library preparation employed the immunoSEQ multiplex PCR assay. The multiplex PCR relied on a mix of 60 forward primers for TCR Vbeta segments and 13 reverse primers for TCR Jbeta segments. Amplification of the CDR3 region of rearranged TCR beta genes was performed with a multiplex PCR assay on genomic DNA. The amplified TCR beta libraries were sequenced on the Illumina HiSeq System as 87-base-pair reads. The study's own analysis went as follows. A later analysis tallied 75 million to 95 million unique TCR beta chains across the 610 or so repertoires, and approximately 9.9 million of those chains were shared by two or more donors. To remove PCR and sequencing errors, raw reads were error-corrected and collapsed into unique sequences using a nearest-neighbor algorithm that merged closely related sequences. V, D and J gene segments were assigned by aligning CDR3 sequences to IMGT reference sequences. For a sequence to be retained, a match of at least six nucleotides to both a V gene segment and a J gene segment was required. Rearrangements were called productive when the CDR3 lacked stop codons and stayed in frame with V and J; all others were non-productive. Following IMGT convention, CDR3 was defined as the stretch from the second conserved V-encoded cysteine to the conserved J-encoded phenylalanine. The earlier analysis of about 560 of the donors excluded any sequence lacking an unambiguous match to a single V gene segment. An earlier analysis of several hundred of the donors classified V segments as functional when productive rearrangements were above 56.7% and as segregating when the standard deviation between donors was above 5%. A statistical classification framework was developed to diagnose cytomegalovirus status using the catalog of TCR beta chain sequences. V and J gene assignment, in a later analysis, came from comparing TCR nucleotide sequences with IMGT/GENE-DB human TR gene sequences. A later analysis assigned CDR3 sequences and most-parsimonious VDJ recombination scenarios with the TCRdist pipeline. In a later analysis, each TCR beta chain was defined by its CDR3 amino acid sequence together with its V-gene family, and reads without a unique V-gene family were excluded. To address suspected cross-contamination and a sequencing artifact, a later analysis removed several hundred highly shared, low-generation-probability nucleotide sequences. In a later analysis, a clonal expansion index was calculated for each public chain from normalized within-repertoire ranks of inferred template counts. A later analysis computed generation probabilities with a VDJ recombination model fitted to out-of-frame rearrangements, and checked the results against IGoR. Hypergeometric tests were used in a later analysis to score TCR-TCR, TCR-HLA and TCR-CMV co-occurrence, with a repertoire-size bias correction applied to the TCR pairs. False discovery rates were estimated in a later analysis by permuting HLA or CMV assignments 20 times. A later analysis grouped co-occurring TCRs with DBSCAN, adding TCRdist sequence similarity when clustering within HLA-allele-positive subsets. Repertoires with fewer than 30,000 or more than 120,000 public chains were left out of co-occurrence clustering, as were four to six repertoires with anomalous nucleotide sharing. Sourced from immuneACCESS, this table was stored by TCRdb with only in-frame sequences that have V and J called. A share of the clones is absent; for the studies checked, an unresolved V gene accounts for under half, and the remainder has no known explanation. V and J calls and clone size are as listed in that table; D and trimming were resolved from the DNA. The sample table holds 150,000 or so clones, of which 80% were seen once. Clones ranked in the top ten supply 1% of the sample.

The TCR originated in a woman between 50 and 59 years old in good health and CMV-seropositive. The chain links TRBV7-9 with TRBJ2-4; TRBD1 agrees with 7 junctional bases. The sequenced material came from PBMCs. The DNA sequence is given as TGTGCCAGCAGCCCGACAGGGTTAAACATTCAGTACTTC. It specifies CASSPTGLNIQYF.